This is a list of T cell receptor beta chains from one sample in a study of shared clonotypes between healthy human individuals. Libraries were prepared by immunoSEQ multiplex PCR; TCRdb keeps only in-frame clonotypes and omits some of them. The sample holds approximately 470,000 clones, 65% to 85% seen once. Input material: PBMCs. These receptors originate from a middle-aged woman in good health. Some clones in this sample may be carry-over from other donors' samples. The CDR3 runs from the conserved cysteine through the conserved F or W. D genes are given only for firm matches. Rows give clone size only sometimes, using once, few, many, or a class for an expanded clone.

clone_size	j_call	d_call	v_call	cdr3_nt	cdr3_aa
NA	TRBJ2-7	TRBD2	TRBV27	TGTGCCAGCAGTTATGGGACTAGCGTTGCCTACGAGCAGTACTTC	CASSYGTSVAYEQYF
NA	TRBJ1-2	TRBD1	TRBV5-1	TGCGCCAGCAGACAGGACAGGGACGGCTACACCTTC	CASRQDRDGYTF
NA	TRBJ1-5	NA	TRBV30	TGTGCCTGGAGTGTTATGGATCAGCCCCAGCATTTT	CAWSVMDQPQHF
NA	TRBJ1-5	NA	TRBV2	TGTGCCAGCAGTGAAGTGGGTAATCAGCCCCAGCATTTT	CASSEVGNQPQHF
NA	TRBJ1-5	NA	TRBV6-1	TGTGCCAGCAGTGATAGCGGGCAGCTGGCCTATAGCAATCAGCCCCAGCATTTT	CASSDSGQLAYSNQPQHF
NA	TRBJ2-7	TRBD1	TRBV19	TGTGCCAGTAGTATCGACAGGGAATACGAGCAGTACTTC	CASSIDREYEQYF
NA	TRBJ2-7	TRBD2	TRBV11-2	TGTGCCAGCAGCCACCCTTCCCTTAGCGGGAGGGTCTTTAGGTACGAGCAGTACTTC	CASSHPSLSGRVFRYEQYF
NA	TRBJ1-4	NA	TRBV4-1	TGCGCCAGCAGCCCCGGCCAAGATGAAAAACTGTTTTTT	CASSPGQDEKLFF
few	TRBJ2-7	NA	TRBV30	TGTGCCTGGTCTCCAGGAAGCGACGAGCAGTACTTC	CAWSPGSDEQYF
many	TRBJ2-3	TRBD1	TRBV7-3	TGTGCCAGCAGCTTAAGAGGGGGCGACACAGATACGCAGTATTTT	CASSLRGGDTDTQYF
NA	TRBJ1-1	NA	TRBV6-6	TGTGCCAGCAGTTATCGACAGGCAGGCAACACTGAAGCTTTCTTT	CASSYRQAGNTEAFF
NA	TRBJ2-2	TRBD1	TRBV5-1	TGCGCCAGCACTCGAGGGGACAGGGCCACCGGGGAGCTGTTTTTT	CASTRGDRATGELFF
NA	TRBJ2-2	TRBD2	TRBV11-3	TGTGCCAGCAGCTTAAGCGGGACGTCCGGGGAGCTGTTTTTT	CASSLSGTSGELFF
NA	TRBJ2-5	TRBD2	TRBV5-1	TGCGCCAGCAGCTTGGCCGCGGGAGGCCCTGAGACCCAGTACTTC	CASSLAAGGPETQYF
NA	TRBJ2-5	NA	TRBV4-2	TGTGCCAGCAGCTCCCGCAGGCAAGAGACCCAGTACTTC	CASSSRRQETQYF
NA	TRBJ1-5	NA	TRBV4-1	TGCGCCAGCAGCCCCTGGGGGTCACAGGTAGGCAATCAGCCCCAGCATTTT	CASSPWGSQVGNQPQHF
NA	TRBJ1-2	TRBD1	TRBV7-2	TGTGCCAGCAGCTTGAGGACAGGGTGGCGGGGCTACACCTTC	CASSLRTGWRGYTF
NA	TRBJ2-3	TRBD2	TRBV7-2	TGTGCCAGCAGCCCTTCGACTAGCTTGCAGTATTTT	CASSPSTSLQYF
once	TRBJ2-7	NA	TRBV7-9	TGTGCCAGCAGCTTGGGCGGGGCAGCGGCGTACGAGCAGTACTTC	CASSLGGAAAYEQYF
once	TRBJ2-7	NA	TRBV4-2	TGTGCCAGCAGCCAAGAAGCGGCCTCTCTCTACGAGCAGTACTTC	CASSQEAASLYEQYF
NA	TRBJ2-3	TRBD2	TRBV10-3	TGTGCCATCAGTGAGTCGAGCGGGATAGGCTCAGATACGCAGTATTTT	CAISESSGIGSDTQYF
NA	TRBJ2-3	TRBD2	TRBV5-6	TGTGCCAGCAGCTTGTTTGGAGCGGGAGGGGCAGATACGCAGTATTTT	CASSLFGAGGADTQYF
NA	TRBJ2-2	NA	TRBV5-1	TGCGCCAGCAGCCCGGGGGTCACCGGGGAGCTGTTTTTT	CASSPGVTGELFF
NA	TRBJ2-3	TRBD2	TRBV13	TGTGCCAGCAGCCTTGGACTAGCGGGAGGGCCGACAGATACGCAGTATTTT	CASSLGLAGGPTDTQYF
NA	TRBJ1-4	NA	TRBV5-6	TGTGCCAGCAGCTTGGTACTTACCGAAAAACTGTTTTTT	CASSLVLTEKLFF
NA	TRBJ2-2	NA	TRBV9	TGTGCCAGCAGCGTAGCCGGGGAGCTGTTTTTT	CASSVAGELFF